This T cell receptor beta chain was observed in a study of blood T cell repertoires in COVID-19. The wider study: Samples of COVID-19 (acute and convalescent) were obtained from the United States, Italy and Spain.

Authors' analysis steps: From reference gene primer amplification, estimates of nucleated cell counts were derived. Profiled with immunoSEQ multiplex PCR; TCRdb holds only in-frame clones, not every one. V and J calls and clone size are as listed in that table; D and trimming were resolved from the DNA. The sample lists 12,000 to 15,000 clones, around 87% seen once, with roughly a third in the top ten. The germline CDR1 and CDR2 sequences are LGHNT and FRNRAP. The CDR3 extends over 11 amino acids. V lost 8 bases and J 3 bases, leaving 8 bases between the germline ends. The chain links TRBV12-5 to TRBJ2-7; a possible D gene is TRBD2 (6 bases). The sample consisted of peripheral blood. The sequence was collected from a human donor in a cohort sampled during active COVID-19. The CDR3 DNA sequence: TGTGCTAGTCTCGGGGGCTACGAGCAGTACTTC. Its protein product is CASLGGYEQYF.